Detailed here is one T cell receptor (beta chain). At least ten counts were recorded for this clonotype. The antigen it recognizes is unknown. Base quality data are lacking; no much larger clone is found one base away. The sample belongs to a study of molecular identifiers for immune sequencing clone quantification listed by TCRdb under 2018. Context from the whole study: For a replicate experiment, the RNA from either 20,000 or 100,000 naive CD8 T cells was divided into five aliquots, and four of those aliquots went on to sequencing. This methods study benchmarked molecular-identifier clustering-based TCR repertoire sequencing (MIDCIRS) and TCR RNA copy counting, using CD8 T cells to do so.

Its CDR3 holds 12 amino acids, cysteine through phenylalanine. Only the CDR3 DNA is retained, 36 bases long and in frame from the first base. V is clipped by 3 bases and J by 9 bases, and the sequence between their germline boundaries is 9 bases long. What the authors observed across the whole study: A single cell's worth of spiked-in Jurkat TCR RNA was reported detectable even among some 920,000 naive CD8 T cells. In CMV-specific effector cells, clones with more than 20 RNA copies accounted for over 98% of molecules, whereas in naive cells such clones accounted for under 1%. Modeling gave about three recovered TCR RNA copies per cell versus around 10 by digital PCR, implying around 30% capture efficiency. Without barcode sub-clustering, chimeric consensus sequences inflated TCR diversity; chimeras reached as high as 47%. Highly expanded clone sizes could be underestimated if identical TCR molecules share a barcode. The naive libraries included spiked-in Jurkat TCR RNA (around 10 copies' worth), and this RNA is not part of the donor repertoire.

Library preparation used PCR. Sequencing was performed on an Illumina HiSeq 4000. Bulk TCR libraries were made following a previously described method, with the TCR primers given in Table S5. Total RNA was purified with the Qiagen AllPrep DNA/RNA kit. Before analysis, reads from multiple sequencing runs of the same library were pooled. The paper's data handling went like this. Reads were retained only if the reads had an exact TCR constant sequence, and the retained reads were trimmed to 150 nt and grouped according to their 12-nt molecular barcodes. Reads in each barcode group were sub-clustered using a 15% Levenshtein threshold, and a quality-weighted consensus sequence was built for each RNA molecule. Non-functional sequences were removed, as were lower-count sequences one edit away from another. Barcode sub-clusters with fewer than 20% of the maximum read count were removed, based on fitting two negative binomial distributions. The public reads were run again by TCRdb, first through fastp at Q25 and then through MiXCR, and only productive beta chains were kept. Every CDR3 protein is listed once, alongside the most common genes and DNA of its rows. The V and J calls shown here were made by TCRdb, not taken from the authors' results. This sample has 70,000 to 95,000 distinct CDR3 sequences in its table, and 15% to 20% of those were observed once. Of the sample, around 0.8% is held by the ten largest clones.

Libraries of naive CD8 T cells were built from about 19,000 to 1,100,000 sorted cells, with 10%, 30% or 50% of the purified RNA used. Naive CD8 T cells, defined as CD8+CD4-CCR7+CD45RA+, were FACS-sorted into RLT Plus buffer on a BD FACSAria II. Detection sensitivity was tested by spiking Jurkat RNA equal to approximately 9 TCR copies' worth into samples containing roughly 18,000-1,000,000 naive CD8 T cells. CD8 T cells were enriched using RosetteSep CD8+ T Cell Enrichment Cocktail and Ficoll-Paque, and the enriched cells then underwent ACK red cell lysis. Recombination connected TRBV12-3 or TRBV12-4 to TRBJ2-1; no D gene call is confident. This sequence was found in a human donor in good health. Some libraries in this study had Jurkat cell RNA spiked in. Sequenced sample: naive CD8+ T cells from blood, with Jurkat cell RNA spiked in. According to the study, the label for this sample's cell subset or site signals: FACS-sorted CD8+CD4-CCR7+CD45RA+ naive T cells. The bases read TGTGCCAGCAGTTTGATAGGTGGTGAGCAGTTCTTC. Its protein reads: CASSLIGGEQFF.